The 9 T cell receptor beta chains given below trace back to one sample, sequenced in a study of T-cell memory formation after mild COVID-19. One entry per CDR3 protein, called by TCRdb with MiXCR from the 5' RACE reads. The data show just under 350,000 distinct CDR3 sequences, approximately 12% seen once. The source material was PBMCs or a T cell subset sorted from them (not recorded which). The receptors derive from a man aged 18 to 30 who had mild COVID-19 (a few samples of this study predate the infection). Cell type and time point are not known.

This clonotype was detected many times. The chain recombines TRBV29-1 with TRBJ2-5; D remains unclear. Germline V gene data show CDR1 as SQVTM and CDR2 as ANQGSEA. The length of the CDR3 is 11 residues. V was clipped by 4 bases and J by 2 bases, with 5 bases between them. CDR3 amino acids: CSVGLQETQYF. As DNA, the CDR3 is TGCAGCGTTGGTCTACAAGAGACCCAGTACTTC.

A few counts support this clonotype. This chain uses TRBV20-1 with TRBJ1-1, with D unclear. The germline CDR1 and CDR2 sequences are DFQATT and SNEGSKA (reference sequence). The CDR3 spans 13 residues. V lost 1 base, J lost 1 base, and 7 bases lay in between. Here the CDR3 DNA reads TGCAGTGCTAGAGGTCCCAGGAACACTGAAGCTTTCTTT. This sequence encodes CSARGPRNTEAFF.

The chain joins TRBV2 to TRBJ2-6, with a tentative D call TRBD2 (7 bases). This CDR3 is 18 amino acids long. V was cut by 3 bases and J by 3 bases, with 18 bases left in between. Germline CDR1 and CDR2: SNHLY and FYNNEI. In DNA form, the CDR3 reads TGTGCCAGCAGTGATATCGGGGGGCAATCTTTTGGGGCCAACGTCCTGACTTTC. Protein sequence: CASSDIGGQSFGANVLTF. Together with reference TRBV2 and TRBJ2-6, the CDR3 gives the full variable domain: EPEVTQTPSHQVTQMGQEVILRCVPISNHLYFYWYRQILGQKVEFLVSFYNNEISEKSEIFDDQFSVERPDGSNFTLKIRSTKLEDSAMYFCASSDIGGQSFGANVLTFGAGSRLTVL.

This clonotype was detected a few times. The V gene is TRBV28, the J gene TRBJ1-2; 8 bases line up with TRBD1. CDR1 is MDHEN and CDR2 is SYDVKM in the germline V gene. This CDR3 comprises 15 residues. V lost 5 bases, J lost 5 bases, and 10 bases stayed unmatched. The CDR3 DNA follows: TGTGCCAGCAGTGGAGGGACAGGCAGGGGGTATGGCTACACCTTC. Its protein is CASSGGTGRGYGYTF.

The V gene is TRBV12-3 or TRBV12-4, the J gene TRBJ2-7; the D gene is possibly TRBD2 (7 bases). This CDR3 comprises 15 residues. Trimming left V 3 bases short and J 1 base short, with 13 bases between. The CDR3: CASSLGAGESYEQYF. The DNA of the CDR3 is TGTGCCAGCAGTTTGGGGGCGGGGGAGTCCTACGAGCAGTACTTC.

The chain employs TRBV5-1 and TRBJ2-5; TRBD2 matches 11 bases. The CDR3 length is 17 residues. Germline CDR1 SGHRS, CDR2 YFSETQ. V was clipped by 4 bases and J by 0 bases; unmatched bases: 8. The CDR3 nucleotides are TGCGCCAGCAGCGTGGTTCCTAGCGGGGGGCACCAAGAGACCCAGTACTTC. Residues: CASSVVPSGGHQETQYF.

This clonotype was seen more than once but under ten times. The rearrangement uses TRBV5-6 and TRBJ2-1; D gene unclear. Trimming took 0 bases from V and 4 from J, leaving 20 bases between them. This CDR3 is 18 amino acids long. Germline CDR1 and CDR2: SGHDT and YYEEEE. CDR3 coding DNA: TGTGCCAGCAGCTTGGATCGGAGTAGTAGGTTGACGTACAATGAGCAGTTCTTC. Its protein product is CASSLDRSSRLTYNEQFF.

This clonotype was counted only a few times. The chain couples TRBV7-2 to TRBJ1-1; 9 bases fit TRBD1. CDR3 size: 14 residues. With V trimmed by 4 bases and J by 6 bases, 6 bases remained unmatched. Germline CDR1 SGHTA, CDR2 FQGNSA. CDR3 nucleotides: TGTGCCAGCAGCTGGACAGGGGAGGGCCCTGAAGCTTTCTTT. As protein: CASSWTGEGPEAFF.

Only a few counts were recorded for this clonotype. This chain joins TRBV20-1 and TRBJ2-3; 13 bases fit TRBD2. With 6 bases clipped from V and 2 bases from J, the junction kept 11 bases outside the gene matches. Looked up from germline, CDR1 is DFQATT and CDR2 is SNEGSKA (reference sequence). The CDR3 spans 17 residues. In nucleotides, the CDR3 is TGCAGTGCCGACCCAACGACTAGCGGGGGGCCCACAGATACGCAGTATTTT. Protein sequence: CSADPTTSGGPTDTQYF.